This T cell receptor beta chain came from a study of shared clonotypes between healthy human individuals. Whole-study context: The cohort had a couple of women and a few men, ages 18 to 49. Each donor had three CD4 naive, three CD4 memory, two CD8 naive and one CD8 memory plate. Overall study findings and caveats: What naive subsets generally showed was a larger estimated richness than memory subsets showed.

Naive CD8 cells were CD45RO-negative, positively selected for CCR7, excluding terminally differentiated effector memory CD45RA+ cells. Across several immunoSEQ plates, the genomic DNA of each subset was split evenly. Assay: immunoSEQ multiplex PCR; the TCRdb copy retains only in-frame clones and omits some. Here the sample spans about 2.1 million clones, under 95% being singletons. The V gene end was trimmed by 6 bases and the J gene end by 5 bases; junction bases not matched to a gene: 12. CDR1 and CDR2 from the germline V gene are MDHEN and SYDVKM. The CDR3 runs to 15 residues. With respect to this clone: No antigen is known for it.

The origin of this receptor is a man aged 18-30 years in good health. Some clones in this sample may be carry-over from other donors' samples. J is TRBJ2-5 and V is TRBV28; TRBD1 agrees at 7 bases. The specimen sequenced was naive CD8+ T cells from PBMCs. CDR3 protein: CASRPRRGFRETQYF. Here the CDR3 DNA reads TGTGCCAGCAGACCCCGCAGGGGGTTTCGGGAGACCCAGTACTTC.